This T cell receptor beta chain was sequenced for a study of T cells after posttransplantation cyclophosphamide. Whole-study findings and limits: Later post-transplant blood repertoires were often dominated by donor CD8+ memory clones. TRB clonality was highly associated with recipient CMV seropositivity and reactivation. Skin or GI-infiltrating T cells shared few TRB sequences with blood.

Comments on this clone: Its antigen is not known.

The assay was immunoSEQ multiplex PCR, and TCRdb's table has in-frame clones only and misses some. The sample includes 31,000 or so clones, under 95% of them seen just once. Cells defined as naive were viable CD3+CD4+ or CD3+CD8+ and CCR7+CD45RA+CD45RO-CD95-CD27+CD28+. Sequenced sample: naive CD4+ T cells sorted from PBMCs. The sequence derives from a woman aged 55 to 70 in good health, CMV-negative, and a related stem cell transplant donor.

The CDR3 nucleotides read TGTGCCACTTCTAACCCTCCGGGACAGGGGACGGAGACCCAGTACTTC. Its protein is CATSNPPGQGTETQYF. The J gene is TRBJ2-5, the V gene TRBV25-1; 10 bases are a match to TRBD1. CDR1 is MGHDK and CDR2 is SYGVNS in the germline V gene. This CDR3 is 16 amino acids long. Trimming removed 10 bases from V and 5 bases from J; junction bases left unmatched: 16.